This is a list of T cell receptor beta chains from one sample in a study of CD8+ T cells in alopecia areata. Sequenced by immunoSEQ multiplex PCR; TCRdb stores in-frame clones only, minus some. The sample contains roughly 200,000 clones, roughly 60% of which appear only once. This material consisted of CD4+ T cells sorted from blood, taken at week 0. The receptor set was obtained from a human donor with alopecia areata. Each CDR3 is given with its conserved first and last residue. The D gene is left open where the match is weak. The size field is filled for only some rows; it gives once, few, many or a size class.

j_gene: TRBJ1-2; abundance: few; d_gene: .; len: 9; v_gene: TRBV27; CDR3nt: TGTGCCAGCACTACCCCTTGCACCTTC; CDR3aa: CASTTPCTF
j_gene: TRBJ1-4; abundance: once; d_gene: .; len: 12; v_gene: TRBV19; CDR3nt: TGTGCCAGTAGCATGTACGATGAAAAACTGTTTTTT; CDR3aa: CASSMYDEKLFF
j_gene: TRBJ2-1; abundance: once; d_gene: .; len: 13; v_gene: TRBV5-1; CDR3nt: TGCGCCAGCAGCTCCGGACAGTACAATGAGCAGTTCTTC; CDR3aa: CASSSGQYNEQFF
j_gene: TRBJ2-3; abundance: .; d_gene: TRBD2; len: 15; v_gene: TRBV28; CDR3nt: TGTGCCAGCAGGTTTAGCGGGGTGGGCACAGATACGCAGTATTTT; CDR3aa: CASRFSGVGTDTQYF
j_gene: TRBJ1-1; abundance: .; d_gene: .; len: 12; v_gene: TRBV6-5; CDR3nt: TGTGCCAGCAGACCAACCCAGGGAGTAGCTTTCTTT; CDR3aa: CASRPTQGVAFF
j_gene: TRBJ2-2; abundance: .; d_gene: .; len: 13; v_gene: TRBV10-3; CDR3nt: TGTGCCATCAGTGAGGGGGCTGGCGGGGAGCTGTTTTTT; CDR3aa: CAISEGAGGELFF
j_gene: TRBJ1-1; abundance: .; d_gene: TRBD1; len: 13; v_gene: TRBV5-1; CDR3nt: TGCGCCAGCAGCTCCGGGACAGGGAATTCAGCTTTCTTT; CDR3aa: CASSSGTGNSAFF
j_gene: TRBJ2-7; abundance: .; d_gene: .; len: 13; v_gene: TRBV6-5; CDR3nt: TGTGCCAGCAGGCCCCAATGGGGACACGAGCAGTACTTC; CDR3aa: CASRPQWGHEQYF
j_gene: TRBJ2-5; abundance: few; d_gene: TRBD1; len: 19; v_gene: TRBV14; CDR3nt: TGTGCCAGCAGCCACAGGACAGGGGGCGCCTTGGCAAGCGGAGAGACCCAGTACTTC; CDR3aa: CASSHRTGGALASGETQYF
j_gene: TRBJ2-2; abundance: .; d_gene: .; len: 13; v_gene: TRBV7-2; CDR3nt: TGTGCCAGCAGCCTTAGCCCGCCGGAGGAGCTGTTTTTT; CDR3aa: CASSLSPPEELFF
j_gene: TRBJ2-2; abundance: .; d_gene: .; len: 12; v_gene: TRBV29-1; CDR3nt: TGCAGCGTTGGGGAAAGCACCGGGGAGCTGTTTTTT; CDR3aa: CSVGESTGELFF
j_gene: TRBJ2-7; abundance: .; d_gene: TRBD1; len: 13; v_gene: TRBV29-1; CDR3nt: TGCAGCGTTGAACTTACAGGGGGCTACGAGCAGTACTTC; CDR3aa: CSVELTGGYEQYF
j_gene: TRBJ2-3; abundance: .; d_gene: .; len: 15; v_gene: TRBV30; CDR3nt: TGTGCCTGGAGTGTAGGGACGCATGAGACAGATACGCAGTATTTT; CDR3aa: CAWSVGTHETDTQYF
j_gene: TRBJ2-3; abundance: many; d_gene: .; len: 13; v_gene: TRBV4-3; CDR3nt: TGCGCCAGCAGCCAACGACTAGCAGATACGCAGTATTTT; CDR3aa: CASSQRLADTQYF
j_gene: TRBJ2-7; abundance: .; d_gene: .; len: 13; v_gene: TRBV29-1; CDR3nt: TGCAGCGTCCCAAACCACGATAGTGACGAGCAGTACTTC; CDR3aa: CSVPNHDSDEQYF
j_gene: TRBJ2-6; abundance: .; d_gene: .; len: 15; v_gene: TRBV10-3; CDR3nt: TGTGCCATCAGTTCCCCTGGGGCTGGGGCCAACGTCCTGACTTTC; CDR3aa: CAISSPGAGANVLTF
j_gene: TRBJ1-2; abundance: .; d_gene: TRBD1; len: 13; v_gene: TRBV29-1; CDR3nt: TGCAGCGTTGAATTAGGGACAGACTATGGCTACACCTTC; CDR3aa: CSVELGTDYGYTF
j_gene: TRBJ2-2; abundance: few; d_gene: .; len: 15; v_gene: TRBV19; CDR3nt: TGTGCCAGTAGTCCCCCGGGGGGCCACACCGGGGAGCTGTTTTTT; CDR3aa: CASSPPGGHTGELFF
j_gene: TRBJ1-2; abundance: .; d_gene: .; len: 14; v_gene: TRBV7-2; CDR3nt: TGTGCCAGCAGCTTAGTCCTCCCTAACTATGGCTACACCTTC; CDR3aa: CASSLVLPNYGYTF
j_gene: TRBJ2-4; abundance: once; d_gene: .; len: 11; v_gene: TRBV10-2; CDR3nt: TGCGCCAGCAGTGGTGGGGACATTCAGTACTTC; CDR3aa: CASSGGDIQYF
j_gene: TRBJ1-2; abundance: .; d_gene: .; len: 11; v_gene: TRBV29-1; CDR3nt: TGCAGCGTTGTCGTCAGCTATGGCTACACCTTC; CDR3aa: CSVVVSYGYTF
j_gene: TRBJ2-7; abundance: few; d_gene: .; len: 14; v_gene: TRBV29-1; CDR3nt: TGCAGCGCTACCCAGGGGCAGGGGCAAAGGGAGCAGTACTTC; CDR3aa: CSATQGQGQREQYF
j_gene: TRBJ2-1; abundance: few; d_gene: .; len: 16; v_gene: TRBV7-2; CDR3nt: TGTGCCAGCAGCTTAGGAGGGACCAGTGGGTACAATGAGCAGTTCTTC; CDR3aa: CASSLGGTSGYNEQFF
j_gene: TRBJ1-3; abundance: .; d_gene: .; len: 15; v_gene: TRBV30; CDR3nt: TGTGCCTGGAGGAGAACAGGCGGGATTGGAAACACCATATATTTT; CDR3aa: CAWRRTGGIGNTIYF
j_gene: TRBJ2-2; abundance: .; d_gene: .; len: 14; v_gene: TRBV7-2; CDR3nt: TGTGCCAGCAGCTTAACACTAGGGAACGGGGAGCTGTTTTTT; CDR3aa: CASSLTLGNGELFF
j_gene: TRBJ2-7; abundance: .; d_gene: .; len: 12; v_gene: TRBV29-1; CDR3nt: TGCAGCGCTGGGGGGGCAAGTGGAGAGCAGTACTTC; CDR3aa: CSAGGASGEQYF
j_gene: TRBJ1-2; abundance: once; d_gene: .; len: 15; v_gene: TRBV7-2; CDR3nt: TGTGCCAGCAGCTTATCTCGTGGAAGGATGAATGGCTACACCTTC; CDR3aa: CASSLSRGRMNGYTF
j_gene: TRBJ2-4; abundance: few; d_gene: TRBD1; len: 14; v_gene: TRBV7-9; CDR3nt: TGTGCCAGCAGCTCGGGACAGGGGAGGGGCATTCAGTACTTC; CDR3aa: CASSSGQGRGIQYF
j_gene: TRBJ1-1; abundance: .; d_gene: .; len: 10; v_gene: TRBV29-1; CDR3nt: TGCAGCGTGATGGACACTGAAGCTTTCTTT; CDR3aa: CSVMDTEAFF
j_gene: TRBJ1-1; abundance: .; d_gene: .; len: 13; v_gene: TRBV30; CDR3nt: TGTGCCTGGAGTCCCGGCCTGAACACTGAAGCTTTCTTT; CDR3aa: CAWSPGLNTEAFF
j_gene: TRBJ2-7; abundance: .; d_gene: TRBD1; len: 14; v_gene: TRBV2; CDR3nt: TGTGCCAGCAGTGAAGACAGGGGCTACTACGAGCAGTACTTC; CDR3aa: CASSEDRGYYEQYF
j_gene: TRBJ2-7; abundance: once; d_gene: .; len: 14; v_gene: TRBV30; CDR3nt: TGTGCCTGGAGTGTACTACAGGCGGGGAGAGAGCAGTACTTC; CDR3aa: CAWSVLQAGREQYF
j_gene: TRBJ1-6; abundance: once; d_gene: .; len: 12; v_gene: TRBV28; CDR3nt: TGTGCCAGCAGTTTTAGGGGAGGACCCCTCCACTTT; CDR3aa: CASSFRGGPLHF
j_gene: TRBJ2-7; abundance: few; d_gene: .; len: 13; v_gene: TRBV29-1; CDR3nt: TGCAGCGTGGGAGGACACCTCTCCTACGAGCAGTACTTC; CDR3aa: CSVGGHLSYEQYF
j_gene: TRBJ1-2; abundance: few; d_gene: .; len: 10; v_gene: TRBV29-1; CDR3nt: TGCAGCGTTGAGGGGGAGGCCGGCACCTTC; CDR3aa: CSVEGEAGTF
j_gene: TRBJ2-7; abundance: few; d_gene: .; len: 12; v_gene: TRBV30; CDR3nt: TGTGCCTGGAATCGGGGGGCCCACGAGCAGTACTTC; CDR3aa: CAWNRGAHEQYF
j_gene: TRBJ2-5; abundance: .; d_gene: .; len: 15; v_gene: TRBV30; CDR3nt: TGTGCCTGGAGGCGATCCGCCCGGGACCCAGAGACCCAGTACTTC; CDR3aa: CAWRRSARDPETQYF
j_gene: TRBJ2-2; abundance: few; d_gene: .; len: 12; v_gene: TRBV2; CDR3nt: TGTGCCAGCAGGCCAGGGAACGGGGAGCTGTTTTTT; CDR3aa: CASRPGNGELFF
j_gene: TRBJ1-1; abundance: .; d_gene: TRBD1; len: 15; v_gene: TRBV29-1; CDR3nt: TGCAGCGCAAGGGGGCGGCTGAATAAGAACACTGAAGCTTTCTTT; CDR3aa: CSARGRLNKNTEAFF
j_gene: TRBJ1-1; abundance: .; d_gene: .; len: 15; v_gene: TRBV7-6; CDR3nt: TGTGCCAGCAGCGCCCAGGGCCAGGGTGGAACTGAAGCTTTCTTT; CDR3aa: CASSAQGQGGTEAFF
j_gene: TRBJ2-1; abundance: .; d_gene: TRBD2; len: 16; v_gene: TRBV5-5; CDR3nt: TGTGCCAGCAGCCAAGGTAGCGGGGGATCCTACAATGAGCAGTTCTTC; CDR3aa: CASSQGSGGSYNEQFF
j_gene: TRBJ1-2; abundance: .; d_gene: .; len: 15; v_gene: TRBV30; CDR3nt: TGTGCCTGGAGCCAAGACAGTGGAGCTAACTATGGCTACACCTTC; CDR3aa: CAWSQDSGANYGYTF
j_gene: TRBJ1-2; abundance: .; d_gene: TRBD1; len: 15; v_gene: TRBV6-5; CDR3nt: TGTGCCAGCAGTAGACAGGGGGCTGGCCCTTATGGCTACACCTTC; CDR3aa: CASSRQGAGPYGYTF